This T cell receptor (beta chain) was observed in a study of blood T cell repertoires in COVID-19. At the level of the study: Researchers got acute and convalescent COVID-19 samples from the United States, Italy and Spain. Sample material is recorded as cDNA or gDNA derived from T cells, B-cell-depleted T cells, or PBMCs.

Original handling: Cell counts per sample came from amplifying reference gene primers. Produced via immunoSEQ multiplex PCR; TCRdb's table is partial and in-frame only. V, J and clone size derive from that table, while D and trimming were established from the DNA sequence. The repertoire holds around 72,000 clones, with around 90% as singletons. The sequence derives from a middle-aged man with acute or convalescent COVID-19. The specimen was peripheral blood.

The CDR3 region has the DNA TGTGCCAGCAGTCCTCTCCCGCGGGGGGGAACCTGGGAGCAGTTCTTC. It is translated as CASSPLPRGGTWEQFF. The J gene is TRBJ2-1, the V gene TRBV27; the match to TRBD2 covers 9 bases. The trim removed 5 bases at V and 10 bases at J, leaving 15 bases unmatched. CDR1 MNHEY and CDR2 SMNVEV come from the germline V gene (reference sequence). The CDR3 sequence is 16 residues long.